These 11 T cell receptor beta chains were sequenced from one sample in a study of blood T cell repertoires in COVID-19. Only in-frame clones appear in the TCRdb table, and some are missing; sequencing was by immunoSEQ multiplex PCR. The sample comprises about 170,000 clones, about 80% of which are singletons, and over 2% rests with the top ten. The sample was peripheral blood. The receptors were gathered from a woman at least 80 years old with acute or convalescent COVID-19.

The chain joins TRBV28 to TRBJ2-4; D might be TRBD1 (6 bases). The CDR3 consists of 15 residues. The ends were cut back, 3 bases at V and 6 bases at J, with 15 bases in the middle. Germline CDR1 and CDR2: MDHEN and SYDVKM. CDR3 nucleotide sequence: TGTGCCAGCAGTTTGCTACAGGGCCGGGTAAACATTCAGTACTTC. It translates to CASSLLQGRVNIQYF.

The chain uses TRBV11-3 and TRBJ1-5; 8 bases line up with TRBD1. CDR1 and CDR2 (germline): SGHNT, YENEEA. This CDR3 spans 15 amino acids. Germline trimming cut 5 bases from V and 3 bases from J; bases unmatched to any gene: 6. Here the CDR3 reads CASSHWTGINQPQHF. In DNA form, the CDR3 reads TGTGCCAGCAGCCACTGGACAGGGATCAATCAGCCCCAGCATTTT.

CDR3 DNA sequence: TGTGCCTGGAGCATCCGCGGGACGGCCTCACCTAGGGGGGAGCTGTTTTTT. Translation: CAWSIRGTASPRGELFF. The chain joins TRBV30 to TRBJ2-2, with D maybe TRBD2 (6 bases). The CDR3 has 17 amino acids. Trimming took 3 bases from V and 8 from J, leaving 25 bases between them. CDR1 is GTSNPN, CDR2 SVGIG, per germline (reference sequence).

This clone was seen more than once but under ten times. The V gene is TRBV21-1, the J gene TRBJ2-7; TRBD1, the D gene given by the table, was not confirmed from the DNA. TRBV21-1 is a pseudogene segment. CDR3 length equals 12 residues. CDR3 loop: CASSKGTGPQYF. The CDR3 bases are TGTGCCAGCAGCAAAGGGACAGGGCCACAGTACTTC.

This clone showed up just a few times. Other nucleotide sequences in the sample specify the same CDR3. The J gene is TRBJ2-2, the V gene TRBV3-1 (or the pseudogene TRBV3-2); 11 positions match TRBD2. V dropped 6 bases and J dropped 6; count of bases not matched to a gene: 6. The CDR3 consists of 15 residues. CDR1 and CDR2 (germline): LGHDT, YNNKEL (reference sequence). The CDR3 is CASSRLAGGPGELFF. The DNA for the CDR3 is TGTGCCAGCAGTCGATTAGCGGGAGGGCCCGGGGAGCTGTTTTTT.

This chain links TRBV11-2 with TRBJ2-3; 9 bases are a match to TRBD2. The ends lost 3 bases at V and 2 bases at J; junction bases unmatched: 3. This CDR3 contains 15 residues. The germline V gene encodes CDR1 SGHAT and CDR2 FQNNGV. The CDR3 here is CASSFGGGVTDTQYF. CDR3 in DNA: TGTGCCAGCAGCTTCGGCGGGGGGGTCACAGATACGCAGTATTTT.

The chain uses TRBV4-3 and TRBJ2-7; TRBD2 matches at 9 bases. The CDR3 has 15 amino acids. Germline CDR1 and CDR2: LGHNA and YSLEER. Losses at the gene ends were 3 bases for V and 2 bases for J; bases not matched to a gene: 5. CDR3: CASSQTSGATYEQYF. CDR3 coding DNA: TGCGCCAGCAGCCAGACTAGCGGTGCGACCTACGAGCAGTACTTC.

This chain uses TRBV9 with TRBJ2-5, with D perhaps TRBD2 (6 bases). The germline V and J ends were trimmed by 3 bases and 2 bases, with 11 bases remaining between them. This CDR3 is 14 amino acids long. Per germline, CDR1 SGDLS and CDR2 YYNGEE. CDR3: CASSDRDFQETQYF. The CDR3 bases are TGTGCCAGCAGCGACCGGGACTTTCAAGAGACCCAGTACTTC.

The chain couples TRBV14 to TRBJ2-7; the match to TRBD1 covers 8 bases. The CDR3 length is 15 residues. With V trimmed by 1 base and J by 3 bases, 5 bases remained unmatched. Germline V gene lookup returns CDR1 SGHDN and CDR2 FVKESK. The CDR3 bases are TGTGCCAGCAGCCAAGCTAACAGGGGGATCTACGAGCAGTACTTC. Amino acids: CASSQANRGIYEQYF.

V is TRBV5-1 and J is TRBJ2-3; the match to TRBD2 covers 9 bases. Unmatched junction bases numbered 15, after V lost 4 bases and J lost 3 bases. There are 18 residues in the CDR3. In germline, CDR1 is SGHRS, CDR2 YFSETQ. CDR3 bases: TGCGCCAGCAGCCCCCCCATTACTAGCGGGCGGTTGACAGATACGCAGTATTTT. Amino acids: CASSPPITSGRLTDTQYF. Supplemented by reference TRBV5-1 and TRBJ2-3, the full variable domain reads KAGVTQTPRYLIKTRGQQVTLSCSPISGHRSVSWYQQTPGQGLQFLFEYFSETQRNKGNFPGRFSGRQFSNSRSEMNVSTLELGDSALYLCASSPPITSGRLTDTQYFGPGTRLTVL.

The chain has TRBV7-2 and TRBJ2-2; TRBD1 matches 9 bases. The germline V gene has CDR1 SGHTA and CDR2 FQGNSA. V dropped 3 bases and J dropped 6; count of bases not matched to a gene: 5. The CDR3 is 15 amino acids. CDR3 in amino acids: CASSLDRGSAGELFF. CDR3 DNA: TGTGCCAGCAGCTTGGACAGGGGTAGCGCCGGGGAGCTGTTTTTT.